The 29 T cell receptor beta chains listed next were all sequenced from one sample in a study of regulatory T cells in long-lasting Graves disease. Relying on iRepertoire HTBI primers and Arm-PCR of CDR3 regions, the team built TCR beta libraries. Each CDR3 protein gets one entry after TCRdb re-called the multiplex PCR reads with MiXCR. The sample includes about 560,000 distinct CDR3 sequences, roughly a sixth seen only once; the top ten take approximately 12%. As for time point: newly diagnosed GD, antithyroid drugs for less than 3 months. PBMCs were the source of the RNA used for TCR sequencing. The sample also formed part of further work on T cells in Graves' hyperthyroidism and ophthalmopathy.

The sequencing here drew on peripheral blood mononuclear cells (PBMCs), taken at new diagnosis, from a patient treated with antithyroid drugs. These receptors were taken from a man between 18 and 29 years old with Graves disease.

This sequence joins TRBV4-1 and TRBJ2-3; the match to TRBD2 covers 13 bases. This CDR3 has 16 amino acids. V lost 3 bases and J lost 5; bases outside the gene matches: 5. The germline V gene encodes CDR1 MGHRA and CDR2 YSYEKL. The DNA of the CDR3 is TGCGCCAGCAGCCAGGGAACTAGCGGGAGGGGAGATACGCAGTATTTT. Translation: CASSQGTSGRGDTQYF.

Only a few counts were recorded for this clonotype. The chain links TRBV20-1 to TRBJ2-1; weak D call: TRBD2 (6 bases). The CDR3 length is 14 residues. The germline V gene encodes CDR1 DFQATT and CDR2 SNEGSKA (reference sequence). The V gene lost 5 bases and the J gene lost 4 bases, with 15 bases spanning the gap. For the CDR3, the DNA is TGCAGTGCTCTCCGGGACTTCAATTACAATGAGCAGTTCTTC. Protein product: CSALRDFNYNEQFF.

The table lists this clonotype with many counts. The V and J genes are TRBV2 and TRBJ1-6, with D possibly being TRBD1 (5 bases). Germline CDR1 is SNHLY and CDR2 is FYNNEI. The V gene lost 8 bases and the J gene lost 7 bases, with 9 bases spanning the gap. This CDR3 region has 12 residues. In DNA form, the CDR3 reads TGTGCCAGCTCCAGGGCCAATTCACCCCTCCACTTT. As protein: CASSRANSPLHF.

This clonotype was seen a handful of times. A read error may be the cause here, since a much bigger clone is one base away. The chain couples TRBV28 to TRBJ1-1; unclear D gene. The ends were cut back, 6 bases at V and 3 bases at J, with 11 bases in the middle. The CDR3 spans 13 residues. Germline lookup yields CDR1 MDHEN and CDR2 SYDVKM. The CDR3 here is CASRRSGHTEAFF. The CDR3 DNA sequence: TGTGCCAGCAGGCGCTCTGGCCACACTGAAGCTTTCTTT.

This clonotype came up many times. DNA for the CDR3: TGTGCCAGCAGCCCGCCGGGACAGGGGGCCAACGTCCTGACTTTC. Protein sequence: CASSPPGQGANVLTF. This sequence joins TRBV28 and TRBJ2-6, with 7 bases fitting TRBD1. CDR3 length: 15 amino acids. V lost 6 bases to trimming and J lost 4 bases; unmatched junction nucleotides: 6. Per the germline V gene, CDR1 is MDHEN and CDR2 is SYDVKM.

The chain is built from TRBV7-9 and TRBJ1-1, with D maybe TRBD1 (5 bases). Germline-derived CDR1 and CDR2 are SEHNR and FQNEAQ (reference sequence). This CDR3 has 12 amino acids. V lost 3 bases and J lost 7, with 9 bases in between. Here the CDR3 DNA reads TGTGCCAGCAGCTTCCCGGGGGATGAAGCTTTCTTT. The encoded protein is CASSFPGDEAFF.

This clonotype was picked up many times. This rearrangement joins TRBV5-1 to TRBJ2-1; 9 bases are shared with TRBD2. This CDR3 comprises 15 residues. V lost 1 base, J lost 9 bases, and 8 bases stayed unmatched. Germline V gene lookup returns CDR1 SGHRS and CDR2 YFSETQ. The CDR3 region has the DNA TGCGCCAGCAGCTTGAATAGCGGGAGCTTGATTGAGCAGTTCTTC. Translating gives CASSLNSGSLIEQFF.

The sample holds many counts of this clonotype. This chain uses TRBV6-5 with TRBJ2-3; D may match TRBD1 or TRBD2 (5 bases each). Germline V gives CDR1 MNHEY, CDR2 SVGAGI. The CDR3 has 16 amino acids. Trimming took off 0 bases at V and 0 bases at J, with 10 bases between the two ends. CDR3 residues: CASSYSSWDSTDTQYF. CDR3 bases: TGTGCCAGCAGTTACTCTAGCTGGGACAGCACAGATACGCAGTATTTT.

This clonotype has ten or more counts. The chain has TRBV7-8 and TRBJ2-3, with 7 bases identical to TRBD2. The CDR3 consists of 21 residues. V dropped 0 bases and J dropped 0; count of bases not matched to a gene: 18. Germline V CDR1 and CDR2: SGHVS, FQNEAQ. DNA of the CDR3: TGTGCCAGCAGCTTAGCGTGGGTCTTGGCCGCGGGAGAGACTAGCACAGATACGCAGTATTTT. Its protein product is CASSLAWVLAAGETSTDTQYF. The variable domain in full, completed from reference TRBV7-8 and TRBJ2-3, reads GAGVSQSPRYKVAKRGQDVALRCDPISGHVSLFWYQQALGQGPEFLTYFQNEAQLDKSGLPSDRFFAERPEGSVSTLKIQRTQQEDSAVYLCASSLAWVLAAGETSTDTQYFGPGTRLTVL.

This clonotype appeared a few times. CDR3 in amino acids: CATSPGLSSYEQYF. CDR3 bases: TGTGCCACCAGTCCGGGACTCAGCTCCTACGAGCAGTACTTC. This chain joins TRBV19 and TRBJ2-7, with D possibly being TRBD2 (6 bases). Trimming cost V 10 bases and J 0 bases, with 16 bases left between them. There are 14 residues in the CDR3. CDR1 LNHDA and CDR2 SQIVND come from the germline V gene (reference sequence).

Comments on this clonotype: A much larger clone differs by one base, so this may be a read error. The genes are TRBV27 and TRBJ2-3; D remains ambiguous. Germline V gene lookup returns CDR1 MNHEY and CDR2 SMNVEV (reference sequence). The V end lost 5 bases, the J end lost 0 bases, and 12 bases lay between the germline ends. The CDR3 has 15 amino acids. Here the CDR3 DNA reads TGTGCCAGCAGTCTAACTTTAGCCAGCACAGATACGCAGTATTTT. It is translated as CASSLTLASTDTQYF.

This clonotype showed up many times. Here the CDR3 DNA reads TGTGCCAGCAGACCGGGAGGGCGCAATGAGCAGTTCTTC. Its translation: CASRPGGRNEQFF. The V call is TRBV27, the J call TRBJ2-1; 8 nucleotides agree with TRBD2. J was trimmed by 6 bases and V by 6 bases; bases with no gene match: 4. The germline gives CDR1 MNHEY, CDR2 SMNVEV (reference sequence). This CDR3 comprises 13 residues.

Turning to this clonotype: A read error is possible here, since a much larger clone lies one base away. The chain links TRBV28 to TRBJ2-7, with 7 bases identical to TRBD2. There are 13 residues in the CDR3. V shed 5 bases, J shed 9 bases, and the junction held 10 bases outside the gene matches. CDR1 is MDHEN, CDR2 SYDVKM, per germline. In nucleotides, the CDR3 is TGTGCCAGCAGTGCCGGACTAGTCCACGGGCAGTACTTC. It translates to CASSAGLVHGQYF. The full variable domain, completed using reference TRBV28 and TRBJ2-7, is DVKVTQSSRYLVKRTGEKVFLECVQDMDHENMFWYRQDPGLGLRLIYFSYDVKMKEKGDIPEGYSVSREKKERFSLILESASTNQTSMYLCASSAGLVHGQYFGPGTRLTVT.

J is TRBJ2-3 and V is TRBV5-5; tentatively, D is TRBD1 (6 bases). The CDR3 contains 14 residues. CDR1 SGHKS and CDR2 YYEKEE come from the germline V gene (reference sequence). Trimming pared 0 bases from V and 4 bases from J, leaving 9 bases between. The CDR3 here is CASSLAGVSDTQYF. The DNA for the CDR3 is TGTGCCAGCAGCTTGGCAGGGGTCTCAGATACGCAGTATTTT. Supplemented by reference TRBV5-5 and TRBJ2-3, the full variable domain reads DAGVTQSPTHLIKTRGQQVTLRCSPISGHKSVSWYQQVLGQGPQFIFQYYEKEERGRGNFPDRFSARQFPNYSSELNVNALLLGDSALYLCASSLAGVSDTQYFGPGTRLTVL.

The chain is built from TRBV7-9 and TRBJ2-1, with unresolved D. V was shortened by 3 bases and J by 1 base, with 7 bases between the two germline ends. Germline values: CDR1 SEHNR, CDR2 FQNEAQ (reference sequence). This CDR3 is built from 14 residues. CDR3 in amino acids: CASSFGPSYNEQFF. DNA for the CDR3: TGTGCCAGCAGCTTCGGCCCTTCCTACAATGAGCAGTTCTTC.

This clonotype was seen many times. The junction differs from germline at one of its ends, possibly a read error. The chain carries TRBV7-3 and TRBJ1-2; 9 nucleotides line up with TRBD1. This CDR3 spans 15 amino acids. The germline gives CDR1 SGHTA, CDR2 FQGTGA. CDR3 protein: CASSVLTGGSYGYTF. CDR3 nucleotide sequence: TGTGCTAGCAGCGTCTTGACAGGGGGAAGCTATGGCTACACCTTC.

The J gene is TRBJ1-2, the V gene TRBV4-1; D gene ambiguous. Germline V gene sequence: CDR1 MGHRA, CDR2 YSYEKL. This CDR3 contains 18 residues. The V end lost 4 bases, the J end lost 2 bases, and 23 bases lay between the germline ends. The CDR3 is CASSPTSDTPGRNYGYTF. CDR3 nucleotides: TGCGCCAGCAGCCCGACAAGTGACACGCCAGGTCGAAACTATGGCTACACCTTC.

This clonotype showed up many times. Written as DNA, the CDR3 is TGTGCCAGCAGCCAAGATGGGAAGGCAGTACTCGGCTATGGCTACACCTTC. It specifies CASSQDGKAVLGYGYTF. This chain connects TRBV4-2 to TRBJ1-2, with D hard to call. The CDR3 runs to 17 residues. Germline V gene lookup returns CDR1 LGHNA and CDR2 YNFKEQ. Trimming cost V 0 bases and J 4 bases, with 18 bases left between them.

The chain has TRBV30 and TRBJ2-3, with 8 bases matching TRBD1. CDR1 GTSNPN and CDR2 SVGIG come from the germline V gene (reference sequence). This CDR3 is 16 amino acids long. Germline trimming cut 5 bases from V and 0 bases from J; bases unmatched to any gene: 10. In DNA, the CDR3 is TGTGCCTGGGAAGACAGGGGCTATGGTAGCACAGATACGCAGTATTTT. Translated: CAWEDRGYGSTDTQYF.

This clonotype was detected a few times. The J gene is TRBJ2-7, the V gene TRBV6-2 or TRBV6-3; 9 bases fit TRBD1. Germline V CDR1 and CDR2: MNHEY, SVGEGT. Trimming took 5 bases from V and 7 from J; bases not matched to a gene: 18. This CDR3 has 17 amino acids. CDR3 sequence (DNA): TGTGCCAGCAGTAACCCTTTTCCGGGACAGGGAAGCAAGGAGCAGTACTTC. It yields the protein CASSNPFPGQGSKEQYF.

This clonotype was recorded many times. V is TRBV20-1 and J is TRBJ2-7; 8 bases fit TRBD2. The CDR3 is 15 amino acids. The ends lost 2 bases at V and 3 bases at J; junction bases unmatched: 9. Germline CDR1 reads DFQATT; CDR2 reads SNEGSKA (reference sequence). The CDR3 sequence: CSARRIAGSNYEQYF. In DNA form, the CDR3 reads TGCAGTGCTAGAAGGATAGCGGGATCGAACTACGAGCAGTACTTC.

This clonotype came up many times. One end of the junction does not line up with germline, which may come from a read error. The chain carries TRBV28 and TRBJ2-1; 8 bases are a match to TRBD2. CDR3 length equals 13 residues. Per the germline V gene, CDR1 is MDHEN and CDR2 is SYDVKM. Written as DNA, the CDR3 is TGTGCCAGCAGCTTACCGGGACTAGTTGGAGGGTACTTC. Amino acid sequence: CASSLPGLVGGYF.

The rearrangement uses TRBV10-3 and TRBJ1-1; D is unresolved. Germline CDR1 is ENHRY and CDR2 is SYGVKD. The CDR3 loop spans 15 amino acids. V shed 0 bases and J shed 0 bases, with 8 bases lying between them. CDR3 sequence: CAISESPEMNTEAFF. Written as DNA, the CDR3 is TGTGCCATCAGTGAGTCGCCGGAGATGAACACTGAAGCTTTCTTT.

This clonotype was observed a few times. The V call is TRBV6-2 or TRBV6-3, the J call TRBJ2-7; maybe TRBD2 (6 bases). V dropped 2 bases and J dropped 2 bases, with 13 bases sitting between them. CDR1 is MNHEY and CDR2 is SVGEGT in the germline V gene. CDR3 size: 15 residues. The CDR3 DNA reads TGTGCCAGCAGTTACATGAGGGAGGCCACCTACGAGCAGTACTTC. This gives the protein CASSYMREATYEQYF.

This chain uses TRBV6-1 with TRBJ2-2; 7 nucleotides agree with TRBD1. J gave up 4 bases and V 6 bases, and 5 bases lay outside the gene matches. The CDR3 loop spans 14 amino acids. CDR1 and CDR2 from the germline V gene are MNHNS and SASEGT. The CDR3 protein is CASSDTGVTGELFF. In nucleotides, the CDR3 is TGTGCCAGCAGCGATACAGGGGTCACCGGGGAGCTGTTTTTT.

The table lists this clonotype with many counts. The V gene is TRBV6-2 or TRBV6-3, the J gene TRBJ1-1; TRBD1 is a possible D gene (6 bases). V was cut by 6 bases and J by 4 bases, with 18 bases left in between. There are 15 residues in the CDR3. In germline, CDR1 is MNHEY, CDR2 SVGEGT. The DNA for the CDR3 is TGTGCCAGCAGCTACAGGGATACCGTGGCCACTGAAGCTTTCTTT. Translating gives CASSYRDTVATEAFF.

Many counts were recorded for this clonotype. J is TRBJ2-7 and V is TRBV6-1, with TRBD2 identical over 7 bases. Losses at the gene ends were 2 bases for V and 7 bases for J; bases not matched to a gene: 11. Germline V gives CDR1 MNHNS, CDR2 SASEGT. The CDR3 covers 15 residues. CDR3 loop: CASSETPMREQEQYF. The CDR3 DNA follows: TGTGCCAGCAGTGAAACCCCGATGCGGGAGCAGGAGCAGTACTTC.

This clonotype was found many times. The CDR3 nucleotides read TGTGCCAGCAGTCCCAAGGGCACTGAAGCTTTCTTT. This gives the protein CASSPKGTEAFF. The rearrangement links TRBV12-3 or TRBV12-4 to TRBJ1-1; D uncertain. V shed 5 bases and J shed 4 bases, with 8 bases lying between them. This CDR3 contains 12 residues.

This clonotype was observed many times. V is TRBV28 and J is TRBJ2-5, with 10 bases lining up with TRBD1. The CDR3 spans 15 residues. J lost 4 bases, V lost 7 bases, and 9 bases had no gene match. Germline V CDR1 and CDR2: MDHEN, SYDVKM. The CDR3 DNA sequence: TGTGCCAGCAACGTCCCGGGACAGGGGAGAGAGACCCAGTACTTC. It yields the protein CASNVPGQGRETQYF.